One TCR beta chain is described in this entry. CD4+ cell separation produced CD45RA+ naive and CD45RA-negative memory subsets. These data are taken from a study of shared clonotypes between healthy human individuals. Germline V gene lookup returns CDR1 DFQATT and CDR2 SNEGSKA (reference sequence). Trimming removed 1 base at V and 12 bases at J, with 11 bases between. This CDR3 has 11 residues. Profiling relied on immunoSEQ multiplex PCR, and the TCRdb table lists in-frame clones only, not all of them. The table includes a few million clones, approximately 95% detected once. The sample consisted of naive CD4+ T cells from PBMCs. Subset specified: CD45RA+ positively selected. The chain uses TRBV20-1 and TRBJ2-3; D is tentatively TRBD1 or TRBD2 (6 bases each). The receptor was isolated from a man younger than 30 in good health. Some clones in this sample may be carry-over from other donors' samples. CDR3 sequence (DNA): TGCAGTGCTAGAGCCCCGGGGGCCCAGTATTTT. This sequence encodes CSARAPGAQYF.